The sequence of this T cell receptor (beta chain) was determined in a study of blood T cell repertoires in COVID-19 (dated by TCRdb to 2018 to 2021). Background for the entire study: Samples covering the acute and convalescent phases of COVID-19 were provided by collaborators in the United States, Italy and Spain. The material from the prospective study consisted of cDNA or gDNA derived from T cells, B-cell-depleted T cells, or PBMCs. Deeply sampled blood TCRbeta repertoires from subjects exposed to, actively infected with, or recovered from COVID-19 were included in the dataset. The repertoires were made available in a free public database intended to serve as a resource for research on the immune response to SARS-CoV-2. The samples were drawn from two sources: the first 160 participants of the ongoing ImmuneRACE study, and over 1,000 subjects contributed by 6 global collaborators. The sample metadata nearly always contained a de-identified subject ID, COVID-19 status, age in years and sex. Where available, HLA class I and class II types were obtained from metadata supplied by the sample provider rather than from assay-based typing. The investigation overall reported the following: The quantity of clinical and demographic metadata differed by source and by participant and was supplied without curation.

Whole blood was collected in K2EDTA tubes by collaborating institutions according to the institutions' own protocols. For TCRbeta analysis, collaborators shipped samples as frozen whole blood, isolated PBMCs, or DNA extracted from either of those sample types. Points on this clone: The antigen it recognizes is unknown. No much larger clone exists at a distance of one base, and base qualities are not known.

TCRbeta CDR3 regions were amplified from genomic DNA by means of the immunoSEQ Assay, a bias-controlled multiplex PCR. The study's own analysis went as follows. Within the assay, amplification of reference gene primers was used to estimate how many nucleated cells each sample contained. To quantify the absolute abundance of each unique TCRbeta CDR3 rearrangement, sequence reads were collapsed and filtered. For each sample, productive Simpson clonality was calculated by taking the square root of Simpson's diversity index across productive rearrangements. In TCRdb, the immuneACCESS table is reduced to in-frame sequences with V and J assigned. These tables do not hold every clone; where another copy was compared, an unresolved V gene accounts for under half, and the others remain unexplained. The V and J calls and the clone size are those of that table, but D and trimming were determined from the DNA. The sample table shows about 130,000 clones, and less than 85% are seen once. Jointly, the top ten make up 9.5% to 15% of the sample.

The source is a woman in her sixties with acute or convalescent COVID-19. Sequenced sample: peripheral blood.

The CDR3 is CASSPPGGRGGQEQFF. In nucleotide form, the sequence is TGTGCCAGCAGCCCCCCAGGGGGGCGGGGGGGTCAAGAGCAGTTCTTC. The rearranged chain carries TRBV7-3 and TRBJ2-1; the junction holds 9 bases that match TRBD2. The CDR3 runs 16 residues from the cysteine to the phenylalanine. The DNA shown is the 48-base CDR3, in frame from base 1. Looking up the germline V gene yields CDR1 SGHTA and CDR2 FQGTGA. Trimming accounts for 5 bases at V and 10 bases at J, while the number of junction bases matched to no gene is 15. Outside the CDR3, residues come from the reference TRBV7-3 and TRBJ2-1 proteins, so the full variable domain is: GAGVSQTPSNKVTEKGKYVELRCDPISGHTALYWYRQSLGQGPEFLIYFQGTGAADDSGLPNDRFFAVRPEGSVSTLKIQRTERGDSAVYLCASSPPGGRGGQEQFFGPGTRLTVL.